This T cell receptor beta chain comes out of a study of post-analysis software for immune sequencing data. Overall study: Multiple sclerosis in the patients followed relapsing-remitting, secondary progressive and progressive-relapsing courses.

A remark on this clonotype: Its target is not known.

TCR beta cDNA libraries included unique molecular identifiers. TCRdb re-called the PCR reads with MiXCR, one entry per CDR3 protein. Here the sample spans 650,000 to 850,000 distinct CDR3 sequences, roughly 46% being singletons. Study-level points and caveats: Samples from a shared batch, those prepared together, strongly co-clustered by F measure. The study found significantly lower normalized Chao1 diversity in multiple sclerosis patients than in controls.

The sample was blood. This clonotype was obtained from a girl aged 5 to 17 with multiple sclerosis.

CDR3 in DNA: TGTGCCAGCAGTTTAAGAATCAAGGAGGAAGGGCTAGCGGGAGCAGATACGCAGTATTTT. The encoded protein is CASSLRIKEEGLAGADTQYF. The chain is built from TRBV27 and TRBJ2-3; TRBD2 aligns across 10 bases. The CDR3 runs 20 residues. Germline V gene data show CDR1 as MNHEY and CDR2 as SMNVEV (reference sequence). The junction had 18 bases not matched to a gene; V was cut back by 2 bases and J by 4 bases.